One and the same sample provided the 27 T cell receptor beta chains below, sequenced in a study of cytomegalovirus exposure and HLA in healthy donors. Primers for the PCR totalled 60 Vbeta and 13 Jbeta. Some clones are missing from TCRdb's copy, which holds only in-frame ones; the method was immunoSEQ multiplex PCR. The table includes about 160,000 clones, approximately 74% detected once. Specimen: PBMCs. The receptors shown here come from a woman aged 25 to 39 in good health and CMV-seronegative.

The chain links TRBV19 to TRBJ2-3; tentative D call: TRBD2 (6 bases). This CDR3 comprises 15 residues. V was cut by 0 bases and J by 5 bases, with 12 bases left in between. Germline loops: CDR1 LNHDA, CDR2 SQIVND (reference sequence). The CDR3 protein is CASSIDRGAGDTQYF. DNA of the CDR3: TGTGCCAGTAGTATAGATCGAGGAGCGGGAGATACGCAGTATTTT.

The J gene is TRBJ2-7, the V gene TRBV6-1; D perhaps matches TRBD1 (5 bases). This CDR3 is 13 amino acids long. Trimming took 2 bases from V and 6 from J, leaving 11 bases between them. Germline CDR1 and CDR2: MNHNS and SASEGT. This CDR3 is CASSELQVGEQYF. Written as DNA, the CDR3 is TGTGCCAGCAGTGAATTACAGGTCGGCGAGCAGTACTTC.

V gene TRBV11-1 combines with J gene TRBJ2-3, with TRBD1 as a possible D gene (5 bases). This CDR3 has 15 residues. Trimming cost V 3 bases and J 4 bases, with 14 bases left between them. Germline V gene data show CDR1 as SGHAT and CDR2 as FQDESV (reference sequence). CDR3 loop: CASSFSQVPSDTQYF. The CDR3 DNA reads TGTGCCAGCAGCTTCTCACAGGTCCCTTCAGATACGCAGTATTTT.

V and J are TRBV2 and TRBJ2-1; the D gene is possibly TRBD2 (5 bases). The V and J ends lost 6 bases and 10 bases respectively, with 13 bases between them. This CDR3 spans 12 amino acids. Germline V gene lookup returns CDR1 SNHLY and CDR2 FYNNEI. The CDR3 here is CASSLGLSEQFF. CDR3 DNA sequence: TGTGCCAGCAGCCTCGGACTTTCCGAGCAGTTCTTC.

The V call is TRBV19, the J call TRBJ2-2, with D maybe TRBD1 (6 bases). Germline V gives CDR1 LNHDA, CDR2 SQIVND (reference sequence). Trimming removed 0 bases at V and 3 bases at J, with 11 bases between. The CDR3 sequence is 16 residues long. The CDR3 DNA reads TGTGCCAGTAGTATAGACCCGACAGGTTACACCGGGGAGCTGTTTTTT. Translating gives CASSIDPTGYTGELFF.

The gene calls are TRBV19 and TRBJ2-1; D gene uncertain. The V gene's germline CDR1 is LNHDA and CDR2 SQIVND (reference sequence). This CDR3 spans 13 amino acids. Deletions cut 3 bases from V and 8 bases from J, with 11 bases between. The CDR3 spells CASSIRFTDEQFF. CDR3 DNA: TGTGCCAGTAGTATCCGCTTTACGGATGAGCAGTTCTTC.

This clone has just a few counts. This chain connects TRBV5-6 to TRBJ1-1, with D tentatively TRBD1 (5 bases). V shed 2 bases and J shed 2 bases, with 10 bases lying between them. The CDR3 has 14 residues. Per germline, CDR1 SGHDT and CDR2 YYEEEE. The chain's CDR3 is CASSFRQGNTEAFF. CDR3 in DNA: TGTGCCAGCAGCTTTCGGCAGGGCAACACTGAAGCTTTCTTT.

V usage is TRBV4-1 and J usage is TRBJ2-5; 9 bases map to TRBD2. Trimming took 0 bases from V and 3 from J; bases not matched to a gene: 11. The germline gives CDR1 MGHRA, CDR2 YSYEKL. CDR3 length: 18 amino acids. The CDR3 region is CASSQERIGTSLKETQYF. In DNA, the CDR3 is TGCGCCAGCAGCCAAGAAAGGATCGGGACTAGCCTCAAAGAGACCCAGTACTTC.

Comments on this clone: A read error may produce the germline difference seen at one junction end. The V gene is TRBV7-9, the J gene TRBJ1-2; D gene ambiguous. The germline V gene encodes CDR1 SEHNR and CDR2 FQNEAQ (reference sequence). This CDR3 has 12 residues. The CDR3 coding sequence is TGTTCCAGCACTACGGGTAACTATGGCTACACCTTC. This encodes CSSTTGNYGYTF.

The V and J genes are TRBV19 and TRBJ2-5; maybe TRBD2 (6 bases). Germline-derived CDR1 and CDR2 are LNHDA and SQIVND (reference sequence). Trimming removed 5 bases at V and 2 bases at J, with 18 bases between. CDR3 length: 16 residues. As DNA, the CDR3 is TGTGCCAGTAGTTTCGGGGGAGGCTTAGGGCAAGAGACCCAGTACTTC. Translating it yields CASSFGGGLGQETQYF. Full variable domain (missing parts from reference TRBV19 and TRBJ2-5): DGGITQSPKYLFRKEGQNVTLSCEQNLNHDAMYWYRQDPGQGLRLIYYSQIVNDFQKGDIAEGYSVSREKKESFPLTVTSAQKNPTAFYLCASSFGGGLGQETQYFGPGTRLLVL.

The V call is TRBV10-3, the J call TRBJ2-1; a weak D match, TRBD2 (6 bases). The germline V gene has CDR1 ENHRY and CDR2 SYGVKD. CDR3 length: 14 amino acids. The V end was cut by 2 bases, the J end by 5 bases, with 10 bases between. The CDR3 DNA sequence: TGTGCCATCAGTGAGCCCGGACTACACAATGAGCAGTTCTTC. Protein product: CAISEPGLHNEQFF.

This chain joins TRBV28 and TRBJ2-7; D possibly corresponds to TRBD2 (5 bases). V was trimmed by 6 bases and J by 6 bases, leaving 21 bases between them. The germline gives CDR1 MDHEN, CDR2 SYDVKM. The CDR3 spans 15 residues. The CDR3 loop reads CASSPSPGSVGEQYF. The CDR3, as DNA: TGTGCCAGCAGCCCGTCCCCTGGGAGCGTGGGCGAGCAGTACTTC.

Regarding this clone: Mismatch with germline at one junction end may stem from a read error. The CDR3 DNA follows: TGTGCCAGCAGTGTACAGGGGTACTATGGCTACCCCTTC. As protein: CASSVQGYYGYPF. V usage is TRBV2 and J usage is TRBJ1-2, with 7 bases identical to TRBD1. The CDR3 extends over 13 amino acids. Germline assignment: CDR1 SNHLY and CDR2 FYNNEI.

V gene TRBV7-2 combines with J gene TRBJ2-2; D gene ambiguous. V lost 5 bases and J 7 bases, leaving 11 bases between the germline ends. Germline V lookup: CDR1 SGHTA, CDR2 FQGNSA. This CDR3 is built from 13 residues. The DNA for the CDR3 is TGTGCCAGCAGCCAAGAGGCGGTCGGGGAGCTGTTTTTT. Protein sequence: CASSQEAVGELFF. Full variable domain (missing parts from reference TRBV7-2 and TRBJ2-2): GAGVSQSPSNKVTEKGKDVELRCDPISGHTALYWYRQSLGQGLEFLIYFQGNSAPDKSGLPSDRFSAERTGGSVSTLTIQRTQQEDSAVYLCASSQEAVGELFFGEGSRLTVL.

The chain joins TRBV29-1 to TRBJ2-1; 11 nucleotides align to TRBD1. The CDR3 extends over 13 amino acids. The ends lost 8 bases at V and 7 bases at J; junction bases unmatched: 7. The V gene's germline CDR1 is SQVTM and CDR2 ANQGSEA. The CDR3 sequence is CSSGQGAWNEQFF. CDR3 sequence (DNA): TGCAGCTCCGGACAGGGGGCGTGGAATGAGCAGTTCTTC.

The chain is built from TRBV28 and TRBJ2-3; TRBD2 agrees at 10 bases. The germline V gene encodes CDR1 MDHEN and CDR2 SYDVKM. Losses at the gene ends were 5 bases for V and 6 bases for J; bases not matched to a gene: 8. This CDR3 is 15 amino acids long. The CDR3 DNA is TGTGCCAGCAGTCAATTAGCGGGAGGATCTGATACGCAGTATTTT. This translates into CASSQLAGGSDTQYF. The complete variable domain, with remaining parts taken from reference TRBV28 and TRBJ2-3, reads DVKVTQSSRYLVKRTGEKVFLECVQDMDHENMFWYRQDPGLGLRLIYFSYDVKMKEKGDIPEGYSVSREKKERFSLILESASTNQTSMYLCASSQLAGGSDTQYFGPGTRLTVL.

The sample holds a few counts of this clone. The chain is built from TRBV18 and TRBJ1-3; D not resolved. The germline V gene has CDR1 KGHSH and CDR2 LQKENI. Deletions cut 3 bases from V and 12 bases from J, with 21 bases between. The CDR3 runs 15 residues. DNA of the CDR3: TGTGCCAGCTCACCTTGGGCCCCGGGGAAACACGGCATATATTTT. Protein product: CASSPWAPGKHGIYF.

This clone came up a few times. The CDR3 region has the DNA TGTGCCAGCAGTGCGGGGGGGACATACAATGAGCAGTTCTTC. Translated, it gives CASSAGGTYNEQFF. This chain links TRBV28 with TRBJ2-1; 9 positions match TRBD2. V dropped 5 bases and J dropped 4; count of bases not matched to a gene: 3. CDR1 is MDHEN and CDR2 is SYDVKM in the germline V gene. The CDR3 extends over 14 amino acids.

The J gene is TRBJ2-1, the V gene TRBV27; 10 bases match TRBD2. CDR3 length: 16 residues. Germline V lookup: CDR1 MNHEY, CDR2 SMNVEV (reference sequence). The trim removed 4 bases at V and 4 bases at J, leaving 7 bases unmatched. The CDR3 sequence: CASSSTGTSVYNEQFF. CDR3 sequence (DNA): TGTGCCAGCAGTTCAACCGGGACTAGCGTTTACAATGAGCAGTTCTTC.

This chain links TRBV7-6 with TRBJ2-2; possible D gene TRBD2, 6 bases. The length of the CDR3 is 14 residues. Germline loops: CDR1 SGHVS, CDR2 FNYEAQ. V was clipped by 5 bases and J by 5 bases, with 12 bases between them. CDR3 sequence (DNA): TGTGCCAGCAGCCTAGAGGGAGGAACCGGGGAGCTGTTTTTT. Translated: CASSLEGGTGELFF. The whole variable domain, filled in from reference TRBV7-6 and TRBJ2-2, reads GAGVSQSPRYKVTKRGQDVALRCDPISGHVSLYWYRQALGQGPEFLTYFNYEAQQDKSGLPNDRFSAERPEGSISTLTIQRTEQRDSAMYRCASSLEGGTGELFFGEGSRLTVL.

The rearrangement uses TRBV27 and TRBJ2-7, with D perhaps matching TRBD1 (6 bases). Trimming removed 6 bases from V and 2 bases from J, with 14 bases in between. The germline V gene has CDR1 MNHEY and CDR2 SMNVEV (reference sequence). The CDR3 loop spans 14 amino acids. CDR3 amino acids: CASRTGSGAYEQYF. DNA of the CDR3: TGTGCCAGCAGAACAGGGTCCGGGGCCTACGAGCAGTACTTC.

The V gene is TRBV30, the J gene TRBJ2-5; 8 bases are shared with TRBD2. V shed 3 bases and J 5 bases; nucleotides not matched to a gene: 5. The CDR3 extends over 13 amino acids. CDR1 is GTSNPN and CDR2 is SVGIG in the germline V gene (reference sequence). The CDR3 coding sequence is TGTGCCTGGAGACGGGGGGGATCGGAGACCCAGTACTTC. Encoded protein: CAWRRGGSETQYF.

The J gene is TRBJ1-6, the V gene TRBV5-1; weak D call: TRBD1 (6 bases). V was clipped by 6 bases and J by 7 bases, with 11 bases between them. The CDR3 covers 13 residues. The germline CDR1 and CDR2 sequences are SGHRS and YFSETQ. The CDR3 DNA sequence: TGCGCCAGCACGACAGGAAGCAATTCACCCCTCCACTTT. It translates to CASTTGSNSPLHF.

The J gene is TRBJ1-5, the V gene TRBV5-6; D possibly corresponds to TRBD1 (5 bases). CDR3 size: 14 residues. CDR1 and CDR2 from the germline V gene are SGHDT and YYEEEE. The V end lost 6 bases, the J end lost 2 bases, and 12 bases lay between the germline ends. Written as DNA, the CDR3 is TGTGCCAGCACTAGGGGAAGGGGCAATCAGCCCCAGCATTTT. It yields the protein CASTRGRGNQPQHF.

This chain links TRBV6-5 with TRBJ2-2; D is undetermined. Trimming cost V 6 bases and J 6 bases, with 11 bases left between them. CDR1 and CDR2 from the germline V gene are MNHEY and SVGAGI. The CDR3 totals 13 residues. CDR3 sequence (DNA): TGTGCCAGCAGATACCGAGGTTCCGGGGAGCTGTTTTTT. Its translation: CASRYRGSGELFF.

This chain connects TRBV13 to TRBJ2-7; 7 bases map to TRBD1. The V gene's germline CDR1 is PRHDT and CDR2 FYEKMQ (reference sequence). The J segment lost 6 bases and the V segment lost 2 bases, leaving 10 bases of the junction unmatched. The CDR3 loop spans 15 amino acids. The DNA for the CDR3 is TGTGCCAGCAGCTTATCCGACAGGGAGAGTTTCGAGCAGTACTTC. As protein: CASSLSDRESFEQYF.

The sample holds one count of this clone. The chain couples TRBV19 to TRBJ2-5; possibly TRBD1 for D (7 bases). CDR3 length equals 15 residues. CDR1 LNHDA and CDR2 SQIVND come from the germline V gene (reference sequence). V lost 6 bases to trimming and J lost 3 bases, with 17 bases between them. CDR3 nucleotide sequence: TGTGCCAGTAGGGGGGGAGGAGGGGGCGAAGAGACCCAGTACTTC. Its translation: CASRGGGGGEETQYF.